Listed below are T cell receptor beta chains from one sample, sequenced in a study of shared clonotypes between healthy human individuals. Only in-frame clones appear in the TCRdb table, and some are missing; sequencing was by immunoSEQ multiplex PCR. The sample lists around 2.5 million clones; 93% were seen once. Sequencing was done on a sample of naive CD4+ T cells from PBMCs. The receptor set was obtained from a man in his late teens or twenties in good health. Some clones in this sample may be carry-over from other donors' samples. The CDR3 runs from the conserved cysteine through the conserved F or W. Fields, in order: V gene, D gene, J gene, clone size, CDR3 protein. The D gene is left open where the match is weak. Expanded clones get a size class; other rows say once, few or many, or leave the size out.

TRBV10-3,TRBD1,TRBJ1-1,.,CAISARTGAEAFF
TRBV9,.,TRBJ2-3,.,CASSPEEGTDTQYF
TRBV10-3,TRBD2,TRBJ2-1,.,CAIRSNGLAEGDEQFF
TRBV7-3,TRBD1,TRBJ2-7,.,CASSSDRGYEQYF
TRBV4-1,TRBD2,TRBJ2-7,.,CASSQVGRATNEQYF
TRBV28,TRBD1,TRBJ1-4,once,CASSPGQGREKLFF
TRBV11-2,.,TRBJ2-7,once,CASSLVPTATYEQYF
TRBV4-1,TRBD2,TRBJ2-2,.,CASSQGLAGVITGELFF
TRBV22-1,.,TRBJ2-2,once,CPGSLHRIGELFF
TRBV14,TRBD1,TRBJ1-2,.,CASSRQGVANYGYTF
TRBV6-4,.,TRBJ2-7,.,CASSDPENEQYF
TRBV9,TRBD1,TRBJ1-2,.,CASSAQGRSNYGYTF
TRBV5-4,.,TRBJ2-3,.,CASSLRDTQYF
TRBV18,TRBD2,TRBJ2-3,.,CASSPGLAGASWDSLGTQYF
TRBV19,.,TRBJ2-7,.,CASSDGKNRNEQYF
TRBV6-1,TRBD2,TRBJ2-7,.,CASSVEAGAVYEQYF
TRBV11-2,.,TRBJ1-5,once,CASSLEGSANQPQHF
TRBV6-6,.,TRBJ1-5,.,CASSYSGQLVGQPQHF
TRBV9,.,TRBJ1-5,few,CASSEGSYGANQPQHF
TRBV4-1,TRBD2,TRBJ2-1,.,CASSQPLRGAYNEQFF
TRBV5-1,.,TRBJ1-2,.,CASSGDGSNYGYTF
TRBV28,.,TRBJ2-2,.,CASSSPGANTGELFF
TRBV6-5,.,TRBJ2-7,.,CASSPDPSYEQYF
TRBV5-1,TRBD1,TRBJ2-5,.,CASRPTGGLETQYF
TRBV28,.,TRBJ2-1,.,CASSSGPPLSQHEQFF
TRBV27,.,TRBJ1-5,.,CASSLRLGNQPQHF
TRBV5-1,.,TRBJ1-4,.,CASSLRDMANEKLFF
TRBV4-1,.,TRBJ1-5,.,CASSQGRGGGGQPQHF
TRBV6-5,TRBD1,TRBJ1-5,.,CASSYAGQGGQPQHF
TRBV18,.,TRBJ1-2,.,CASSPKAGTHYGYTF